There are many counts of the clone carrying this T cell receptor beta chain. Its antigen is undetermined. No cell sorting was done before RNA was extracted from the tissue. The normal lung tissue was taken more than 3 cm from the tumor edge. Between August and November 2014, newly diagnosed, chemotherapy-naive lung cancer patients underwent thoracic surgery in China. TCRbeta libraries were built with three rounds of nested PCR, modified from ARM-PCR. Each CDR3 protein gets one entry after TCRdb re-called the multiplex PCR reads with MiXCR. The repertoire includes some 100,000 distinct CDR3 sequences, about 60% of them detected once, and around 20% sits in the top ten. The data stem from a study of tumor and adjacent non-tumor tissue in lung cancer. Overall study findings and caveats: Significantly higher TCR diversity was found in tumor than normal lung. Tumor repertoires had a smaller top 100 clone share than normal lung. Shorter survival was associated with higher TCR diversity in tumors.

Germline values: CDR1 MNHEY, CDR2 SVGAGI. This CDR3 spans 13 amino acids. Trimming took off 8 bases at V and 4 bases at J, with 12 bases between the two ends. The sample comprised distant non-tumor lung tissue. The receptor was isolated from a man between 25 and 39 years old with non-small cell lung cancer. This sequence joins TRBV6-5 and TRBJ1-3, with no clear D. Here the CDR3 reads CASFPGSGNTIYF. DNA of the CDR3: TGTGCCAGCTTTCCGGGGTCCGGAAACACCATATATTTT.